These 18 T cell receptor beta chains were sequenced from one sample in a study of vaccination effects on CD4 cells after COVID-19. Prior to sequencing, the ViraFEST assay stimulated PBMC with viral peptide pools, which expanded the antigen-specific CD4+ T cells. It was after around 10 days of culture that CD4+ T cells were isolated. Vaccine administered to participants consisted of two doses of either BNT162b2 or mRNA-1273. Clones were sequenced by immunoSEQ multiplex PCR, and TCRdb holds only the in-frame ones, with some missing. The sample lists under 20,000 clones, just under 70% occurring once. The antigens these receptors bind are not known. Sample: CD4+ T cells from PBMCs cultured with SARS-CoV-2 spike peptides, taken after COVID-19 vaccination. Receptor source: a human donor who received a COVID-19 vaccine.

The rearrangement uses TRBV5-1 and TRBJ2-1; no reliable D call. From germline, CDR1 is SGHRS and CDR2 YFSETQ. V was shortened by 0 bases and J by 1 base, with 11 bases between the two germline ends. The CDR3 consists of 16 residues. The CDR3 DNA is TGCGCCAGCAGCTTGGAAGTACAGCTTTCCTACAATGAGCAGTTCTTC. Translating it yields CASSLEVQLSYNEQFF.

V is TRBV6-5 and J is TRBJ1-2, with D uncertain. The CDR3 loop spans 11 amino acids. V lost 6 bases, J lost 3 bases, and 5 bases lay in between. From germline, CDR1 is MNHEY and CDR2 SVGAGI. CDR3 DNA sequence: TGTGCCAGCAGGGATCACTATGGCTACACCTTC. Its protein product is CASRDHYGYTF.

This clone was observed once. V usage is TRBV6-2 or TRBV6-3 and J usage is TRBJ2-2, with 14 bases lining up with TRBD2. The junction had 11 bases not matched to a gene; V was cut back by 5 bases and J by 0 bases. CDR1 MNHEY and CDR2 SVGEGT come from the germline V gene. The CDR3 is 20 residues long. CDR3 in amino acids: CASSDRTSGGINANTGELFF. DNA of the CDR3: TGTGCCAGCAGTGATCGGACTAGCGGGGGGATAAACGCGAACACCGGGGAGCTGTTTTTT.

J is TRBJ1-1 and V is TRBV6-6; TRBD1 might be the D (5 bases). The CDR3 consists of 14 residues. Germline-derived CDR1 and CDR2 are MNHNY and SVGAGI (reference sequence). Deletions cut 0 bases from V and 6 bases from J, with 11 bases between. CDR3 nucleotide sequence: TGTGCCAGCAGTTACTCGCAGGGTGTCGCTGAAGCTTTCTTT. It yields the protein CASSYSQGVAEAFF.

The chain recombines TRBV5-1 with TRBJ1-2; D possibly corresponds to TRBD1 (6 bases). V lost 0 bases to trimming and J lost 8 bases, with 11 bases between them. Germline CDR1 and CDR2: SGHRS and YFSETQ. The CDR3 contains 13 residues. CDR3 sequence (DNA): TGCGCCAGCAGCTTGGCAGGGGATGACGGCTACACCTTC. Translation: CASSLAGDDGYTF.

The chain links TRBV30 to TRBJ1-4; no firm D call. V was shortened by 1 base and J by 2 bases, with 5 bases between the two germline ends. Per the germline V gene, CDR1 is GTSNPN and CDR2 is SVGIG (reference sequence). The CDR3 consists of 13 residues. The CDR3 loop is CAWSAWTNEKLFF. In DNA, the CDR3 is TGTGCCTGGAGTGCCTGGACTAATGAAAAACTGTTTTTT. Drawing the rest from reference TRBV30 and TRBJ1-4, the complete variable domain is SQTIHQWPATLVQPVGSPLSLECTVEGTSNPNLYWYRQAAGRGLQLLFYSVGIGQISSEVPQNLSASRPQDRQFILSSKKLLLSDSGFYLCAWSAWTNEKLFFGSGTQLSVL.

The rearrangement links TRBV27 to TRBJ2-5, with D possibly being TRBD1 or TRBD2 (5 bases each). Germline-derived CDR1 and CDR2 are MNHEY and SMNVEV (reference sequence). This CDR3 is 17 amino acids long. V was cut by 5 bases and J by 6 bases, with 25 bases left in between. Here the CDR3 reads CASSPSWAGTRRKTQYF. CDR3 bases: TGTGCCAGCAGTCCCTCCTGGGCCGGGACGAGGAGAAAGACCCAGTACTTC.

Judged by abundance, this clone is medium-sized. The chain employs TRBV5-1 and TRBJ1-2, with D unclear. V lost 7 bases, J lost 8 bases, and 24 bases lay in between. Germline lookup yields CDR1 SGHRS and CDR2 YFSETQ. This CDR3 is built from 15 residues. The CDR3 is CASRPRADPLGGYTF. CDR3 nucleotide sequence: TGCGCCAGCCGGCCCCGGGCCGACCCACTGGGCGGCTACACCTTC.

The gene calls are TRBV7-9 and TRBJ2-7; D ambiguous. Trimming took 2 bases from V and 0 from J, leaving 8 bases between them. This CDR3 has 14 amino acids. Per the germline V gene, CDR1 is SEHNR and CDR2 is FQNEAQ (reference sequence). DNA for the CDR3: TGTGCCAGCAGCTTAAGTCAGGACTCCTACGAGCAGTACTTC. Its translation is CASSLSQDSYEQYF. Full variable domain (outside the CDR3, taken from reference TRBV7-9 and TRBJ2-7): DTGVSQNPRHKITKRGQNVTFRCDPISEHNRLYWYRQTLGQGPEFLTYFQNEAQLEKSRLLSDRFSAERPKGSFSTLEIQRTEQGDSAMYLCASSLSQDSYEQYFGPGTRLTVT.

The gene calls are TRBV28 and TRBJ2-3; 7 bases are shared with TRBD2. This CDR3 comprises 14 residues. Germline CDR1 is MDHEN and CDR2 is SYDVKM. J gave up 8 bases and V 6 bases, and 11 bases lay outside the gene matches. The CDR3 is CASRTAGVGGTQYF. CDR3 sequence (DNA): TGTGCCAGCAGGACGGCGGGAGTCGGGGGTACGCAGTATTTT. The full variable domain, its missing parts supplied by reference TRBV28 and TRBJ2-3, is DVKVTQSSRYLVKRTGEKVFLECVQDMDHENMFWYRQDPGLGLRLIYFSYDVKMKEKGDIPEGYSVSREKKERFSLILESASTNQTSMYLCASRTAGVGGTQYFGPGTRLTVL.

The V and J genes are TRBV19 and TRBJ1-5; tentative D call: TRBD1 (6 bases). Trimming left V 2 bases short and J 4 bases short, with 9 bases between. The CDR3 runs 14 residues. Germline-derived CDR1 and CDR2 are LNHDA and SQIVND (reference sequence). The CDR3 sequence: CASSIRGRNQPQHF. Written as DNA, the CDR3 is TGTGCCAGTAGTATACGGGGGCGGAATCAGCCCCAGCATTTT.

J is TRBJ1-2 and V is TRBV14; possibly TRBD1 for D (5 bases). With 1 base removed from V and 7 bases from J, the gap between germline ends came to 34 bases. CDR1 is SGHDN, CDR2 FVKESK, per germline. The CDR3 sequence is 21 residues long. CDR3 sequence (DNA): TGTGCCAGCAGCCAAGCTCTGGTAACTCCTGCTGCCCCAGGGTGGCGAAGTGGCTACACCTTC. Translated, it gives CASSQALVTPAAPGWRSGYTF.

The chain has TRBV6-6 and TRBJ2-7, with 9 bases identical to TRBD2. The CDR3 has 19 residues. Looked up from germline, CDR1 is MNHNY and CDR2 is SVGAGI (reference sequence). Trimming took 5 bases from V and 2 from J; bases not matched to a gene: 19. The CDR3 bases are TGTGCCAGCAGTCCAAGGGACGGGGCGAGCGGGAGGATTACCTACGAGCAGTACTTC. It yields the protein CASSPRDGASGRITYEQYF.

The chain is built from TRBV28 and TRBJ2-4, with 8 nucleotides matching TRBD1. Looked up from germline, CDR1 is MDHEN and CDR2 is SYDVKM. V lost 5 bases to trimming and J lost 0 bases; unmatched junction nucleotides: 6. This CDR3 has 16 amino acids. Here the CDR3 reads CASSGQGKVAKNIQYF. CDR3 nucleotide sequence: TGTGCCAGCAGTGGACAGGGAAAAGTAGCCAAAAACATTCAGTACTTC.

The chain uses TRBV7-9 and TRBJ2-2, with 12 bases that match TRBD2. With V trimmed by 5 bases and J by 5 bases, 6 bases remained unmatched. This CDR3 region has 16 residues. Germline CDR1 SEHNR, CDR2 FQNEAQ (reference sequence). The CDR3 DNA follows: TGTGCCAGCAGCCTCACTAGCGGGAGGAAAACCGGGGAGCTGTTTTTT. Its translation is CASSLTSGRKTGELFF.

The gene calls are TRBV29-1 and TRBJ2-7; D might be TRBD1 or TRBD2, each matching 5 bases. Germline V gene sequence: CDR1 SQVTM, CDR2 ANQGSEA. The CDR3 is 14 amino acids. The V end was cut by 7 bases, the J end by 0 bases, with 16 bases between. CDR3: CSAAAGTLSYEQYF. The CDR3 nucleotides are TGCAGCGCCGCCGCCGGGACCCTCTCCTACGAGCAGTACTTC.

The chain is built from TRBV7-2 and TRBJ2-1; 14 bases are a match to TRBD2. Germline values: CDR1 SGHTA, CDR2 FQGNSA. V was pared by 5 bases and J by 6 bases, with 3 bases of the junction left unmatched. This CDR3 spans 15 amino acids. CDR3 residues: CASSKGLAGVNEQFF. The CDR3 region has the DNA TGTGCCAGCAGCAAGGGACTAGCGGGAGTCAATGAGCAGTTCTTC.

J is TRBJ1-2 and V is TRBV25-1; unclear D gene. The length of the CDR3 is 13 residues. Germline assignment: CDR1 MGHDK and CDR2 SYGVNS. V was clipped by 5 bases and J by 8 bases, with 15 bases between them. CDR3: CASSQPLNRGYTF. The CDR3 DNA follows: TGTGCCAGCAGTCAGCCTCTCAATAGGGGCTACACCTTC.